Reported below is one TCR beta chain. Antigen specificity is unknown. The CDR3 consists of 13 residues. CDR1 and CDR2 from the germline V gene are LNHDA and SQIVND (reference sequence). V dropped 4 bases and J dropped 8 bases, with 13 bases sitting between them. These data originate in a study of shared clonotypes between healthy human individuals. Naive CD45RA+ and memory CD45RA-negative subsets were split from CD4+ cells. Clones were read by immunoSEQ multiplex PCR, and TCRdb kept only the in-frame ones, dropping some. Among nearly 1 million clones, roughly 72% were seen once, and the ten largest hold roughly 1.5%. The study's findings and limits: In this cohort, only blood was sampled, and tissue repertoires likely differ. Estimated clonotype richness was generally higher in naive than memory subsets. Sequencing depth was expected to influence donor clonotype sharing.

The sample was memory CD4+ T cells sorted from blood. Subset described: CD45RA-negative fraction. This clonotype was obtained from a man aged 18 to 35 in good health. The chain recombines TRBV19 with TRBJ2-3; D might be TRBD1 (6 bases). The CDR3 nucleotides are TGTGCCAGTAGTACCACAGGGAGTCCTACGCAGTATTTT. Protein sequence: CASSTTGSPTQYF.